This entry concerns a single T cell receptor (beta chain). Antigen specificity is unknown. The record originates from a study of Graves' ophthalmopathy and Graves' hyperthyroidism. Study-wide context: Peripheral blood sampling preceded any treatment and occurred at initial diagnosis. Points from the study as a whole: Most expanded clonotypes in thyroid above 0.001 frequency also showed up in blood.

Moderate-to-severe activity, CAS at least 3, NOSPECS at least 4 and duration under 3 months characterized donors with ophthalmopathy. This CDR3 is 14 amino acids long. Trimming stripped 1 base from V and 1 base from J, with 7 bases between. RNA served as the template for amplifying TCR beta CDR3 regions. After a first-round RT-PCR with HTBI primers, a second-round multiplex PCR was run. TCRdb called the multiplex PCR reads again in MiXCR, with one record for every CDR3 protein. The table records about 160,000 distinct CDR3 sequences, under 40% of them present only once. The TCR sequence derives from a woman aged 35 to 49 with Graves' ophthalmopathy. The sequenced material came from peripheral blood. V and J are TRBV12-3 or TRBV12-4 and TRBJ1-1; D ambiguous. The CDR3 DNA sequence: TGTGCCAGCAGTTTAGGTCGGCAGAACACTGAAGCTTTCTTT. Translation gives CASSLGRQNTEAFF.